A single T cell receptor beta chain is shown here with its context. The record originates from a study of OX40 agonist ivuxolimab in advanced cancers. This CDR3 has 13 residues. V shed 3 bases and J 9 bases; nucleotides not matched to a gene: 7. CDR1 and CDR2 from the germline V gene are MGHRA and YSYEKL. Using immunoSEQ multiplex PCR, the repertoire was profiled, and TCRdb retains in-frame clones only, with some absent. The data show about 46,000 clones, about 88% seen once. The chain links TRBV4-1 to TRBJ2-7; TRBD1 matches at 8 bases. The input for sequencing was CD4+ or CD8+ T cells sorted from blood, taken in a trial of the OX40 agonist ivuxolimab. This clonotype was obtained from an adult with an advanced solid tumor such as melanoma, head and neck, liver or kidney cancer. CDR3 protein: CASSQGTGRMQYF. CDR3 DNA: TGCGCCAGCAGCCAGGGGACAGGCCGGATGCAGTACTTC.